This T cell receptor (beta chain) was captured in a study of blood T cell repertoires in COVID-19. Study at large: Material from acute and convalescent COVID-19 was sourced from the United States, Italy and Spain. Nucleic acid was either cDNA or gDNA, and it came from T cells, B-cell-depleted T cells, or PBMCs.

Source study methods: Reference gene primers were amplified, and this amplification served to estimate nucleated cell counts. Data came from immunoSEQ multiplex PCR; TCRdb stores just in-frame clones and leaves some out. V, J and clone size are those of that table, while D and trimming were read from the DNA. Of over 200,000 clones in the sample, around nine tenths were seen once. Deletions cut 2 bases from V and 7 bases from J, with 8 bases between. Germline loops: CDR1 LGHDT, CDR2 YNNKEL (reference sequence). This CDR3 is 12 amino acids long. The sequence derives from a woman aged 55-70 years with acute or convalescent COVID-19. Sequencing used peripheral blood. This chain connects TRBV3-1 (or the pseudogene TRBV3-2) to TRBJ2-5, with a weak D call TRBD2 (5 bases). The CDR3 sequence is CASSQPRGTQYF. In nucleotides, the CDR3 is TGTGCCAGCAGCCAACCTCGGGGGACCCAGTACTTC.